This T cell receptor beta chain appears in the sequencing data of a study of shared clonotypes between healthy human individuals. A word on this clone: Its specificity is not known.

Clones were sequenced by immunoSEQ multiplex PCR, and TCRdb holds only the in-frame ones, with some missing. The table lists about 1.1 million clones, approximately 80% of them singletons. HIV-negative, healthy adults without recent acute infections or vaccinations were the donors. CD4+ cells were split into CD45RA+ naive and CD45RA-negative memory subsets. Study-level results: For naive CD4 cells, approximately 4.8% of clonotypes were shared across a handful of donors.

Between the trimmed V and J ends, which lost 8 bases and 6 bases, there was a span of 14 bases. From germline, CDR1 is MNHEY and CDR2 SVGAGI. The CDR3 runs to 13 residues. This TCR was sampled from a man aged 18 to 35 in good health. Some clones in this sample may be carry-over from other donors' samples. This chain connects TRBV6-5 to TRBJ2-1; D is perhaps TRBD2 (5 bases). Sequencing was performed on memory CD4+ T cells from PBMCs. Documented subset: CD45RA-negative fraction. The CDR3 bases are TGTGCCAGCGGGAGTGGCCCTACCAATGAGCAGTTCTTC. The encoded protein is CASGSGPTNEQFF.